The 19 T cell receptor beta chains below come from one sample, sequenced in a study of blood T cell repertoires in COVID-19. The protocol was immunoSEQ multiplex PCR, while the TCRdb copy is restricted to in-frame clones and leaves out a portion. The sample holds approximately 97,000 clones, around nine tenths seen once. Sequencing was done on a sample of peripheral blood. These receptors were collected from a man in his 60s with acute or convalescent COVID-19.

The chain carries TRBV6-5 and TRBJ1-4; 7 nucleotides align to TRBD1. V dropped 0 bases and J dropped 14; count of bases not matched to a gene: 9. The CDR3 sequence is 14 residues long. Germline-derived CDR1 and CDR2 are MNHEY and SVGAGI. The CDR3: CASSYSLSVGQLFF. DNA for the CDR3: TGTGCCAGCAGTTACTCGTTGTCGGTGGGACAGCTGTTTTTT.

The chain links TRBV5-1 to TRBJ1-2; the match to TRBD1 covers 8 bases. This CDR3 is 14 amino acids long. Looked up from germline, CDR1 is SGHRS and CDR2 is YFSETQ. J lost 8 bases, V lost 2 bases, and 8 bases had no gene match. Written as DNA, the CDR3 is TGCGCCAGCAGCTTAGGACAGGGTCTGGACGGCTACACCTTC. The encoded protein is CASSLGQGLDGYTF.

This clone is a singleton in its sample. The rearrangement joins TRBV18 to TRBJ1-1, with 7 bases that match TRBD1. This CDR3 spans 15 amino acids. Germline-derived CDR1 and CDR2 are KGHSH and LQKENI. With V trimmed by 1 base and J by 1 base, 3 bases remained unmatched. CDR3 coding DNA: TGTGCCAGCTCACCACAGGGGGCGAGGAACACTGAAGCTTTCTTT. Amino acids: CASSPQGARNTEAFF.

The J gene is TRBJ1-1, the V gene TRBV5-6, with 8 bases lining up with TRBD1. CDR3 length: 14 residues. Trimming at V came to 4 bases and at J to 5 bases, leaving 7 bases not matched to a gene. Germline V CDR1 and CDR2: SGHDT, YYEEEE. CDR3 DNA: TGTGCCAGCAGCCTCAGGGGGCCGGGGACTGAAGCTTTCTTT. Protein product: CASSLRGPGTEAFF.

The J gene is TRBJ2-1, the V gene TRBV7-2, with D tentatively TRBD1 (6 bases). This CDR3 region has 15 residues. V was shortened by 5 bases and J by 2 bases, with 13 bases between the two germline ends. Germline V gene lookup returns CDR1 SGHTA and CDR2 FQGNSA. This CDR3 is CASSTQGRPYNEQFF. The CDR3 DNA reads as TGTGCCAGCAGCACACAGGGAAGGCCCTACAATGAGCAGTTCTTC.

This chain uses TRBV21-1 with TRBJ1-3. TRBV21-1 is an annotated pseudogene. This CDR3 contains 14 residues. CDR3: CASSNAGAGNTIYF. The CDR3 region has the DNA TGTGCCAGCAGCAACGCGGGCGCGGGAAACACCATATATTTT.

The CDR3 DNA sequence: TGTGCCATCAATAGGGGAGGTAGCGGCACTGAAGCTTTCTTT. As protein: CAINRGGSGTEAFF. The chain links TRBV10-3 to TRBJ1-1; possible D gene TRBD1, 5 bases. CDR3 length: 14 residues. With 7 bases removed from V and 4 bases from J, the gap between germline ends came to 16 bases. Germline values: CDR1 ENHRY, CDR2 SYGVKD.

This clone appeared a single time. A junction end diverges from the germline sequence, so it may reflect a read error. The CDR3 loop is CASSRLGGYIEQFF. DNA of the CDR3: TGCGCCAGCAGCCGCCTAGGAGGGTACATTGAGCAGTTCTTC. This chain links TRBV5-1 with TRBJ2-1; weak D call: TRBD2 (6 bases). Germline assignment: CDR1 SGHRS and CDR2 YFSETQ. This CDR3 comprises 14 residues.

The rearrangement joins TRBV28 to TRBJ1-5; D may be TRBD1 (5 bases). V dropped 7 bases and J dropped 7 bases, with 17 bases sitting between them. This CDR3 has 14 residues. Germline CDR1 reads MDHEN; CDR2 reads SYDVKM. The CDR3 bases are TGTGCCAGCACCCGTGGGGGGAGGTGGCAGCCCCAGCATTTT. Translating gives CASTRGGRWQPQHF. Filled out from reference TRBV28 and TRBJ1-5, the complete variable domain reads DVKVTQSSRYLVKRTGEKVFLECVQDMDHENMFWYRQDPGLGLRLIYFSYDVKMKEKGDIPEGYSVSREKKERFSLILESASTNQTSMYLCASTRGGRWQPQHFGDGTRLSIL.

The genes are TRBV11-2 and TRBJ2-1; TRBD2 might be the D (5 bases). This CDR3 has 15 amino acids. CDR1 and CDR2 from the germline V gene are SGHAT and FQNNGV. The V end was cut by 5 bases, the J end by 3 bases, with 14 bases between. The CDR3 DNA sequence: TGTGCCAGCAGCCCTGGGAGTGGCAGCTACAATGAGCAGTTCTTC. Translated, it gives CASSPGSGSYNEQFF.

In DNA form, the CDR3 reads TGTGCCAGCAGCTCAACTGACAGGGGGCTTAGCAATCAGCCCCAGCATTTT. This codes for CASSSTDRGLSNQPQHF. The chain joins TRBV5-8 to TRBJ1-5; 10 bases line up with TRBD1. Germline V gene lookup returns CDR1 SGHTS and CDR2 YDEGEE. V shed 3 bases, J shed 0 bases, and the junction held 6 bases outside the gene matches. The CDR3 is 17 residues long.

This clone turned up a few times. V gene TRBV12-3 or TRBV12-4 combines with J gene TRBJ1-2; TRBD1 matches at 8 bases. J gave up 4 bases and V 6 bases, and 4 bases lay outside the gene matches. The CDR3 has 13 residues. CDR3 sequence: CASRIGQGYGYTF. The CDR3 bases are TGTGCCAGCAGGATAGGACAGGGCTATGGCTACACCTTC.

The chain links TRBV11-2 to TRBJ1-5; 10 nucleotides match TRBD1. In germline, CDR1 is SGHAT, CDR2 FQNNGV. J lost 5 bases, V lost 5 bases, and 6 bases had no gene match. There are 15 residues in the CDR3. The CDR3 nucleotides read TGTGCCAGCAGCAACCGGGACAGGGGCGATCAGCCCCAGCATTTT. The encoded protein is CASSNRDRGDQPQHF. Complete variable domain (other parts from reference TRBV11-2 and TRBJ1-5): EAGVAQSPRYKIIEKRQSVAFWCNPISGHATLYWYQQILGQGPKLLIQFQNNGVVDDSQLPKDRFSAERLKGVDSTLKIQPAKLEDSAVYLCASSNRDRGDQPQHFGDGTRLSIL.

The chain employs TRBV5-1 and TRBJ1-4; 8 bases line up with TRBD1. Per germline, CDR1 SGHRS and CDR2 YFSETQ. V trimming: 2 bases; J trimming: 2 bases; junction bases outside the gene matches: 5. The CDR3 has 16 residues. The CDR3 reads CASSLAGGTTNEKLFF. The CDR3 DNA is TGCGCCAGCAGCTTAGCAGGGGGCACGACTAATGAAAAACTGTTTTTT.

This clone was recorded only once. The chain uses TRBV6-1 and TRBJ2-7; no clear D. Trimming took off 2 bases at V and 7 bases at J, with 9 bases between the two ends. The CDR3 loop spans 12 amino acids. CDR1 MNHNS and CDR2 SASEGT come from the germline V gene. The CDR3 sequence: CASSEPPLEQYF. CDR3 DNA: TGTGCCAGCAGTGAACCCCCCCTGGAGCAGTACTTC.

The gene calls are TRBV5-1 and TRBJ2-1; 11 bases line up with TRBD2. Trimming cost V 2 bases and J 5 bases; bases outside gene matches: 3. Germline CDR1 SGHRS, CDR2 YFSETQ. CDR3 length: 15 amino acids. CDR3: CASSLLAGGHNEQFF. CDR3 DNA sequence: TGCGCCAGCAGCTTATTAGCGGGGGGGCACAATGAGCAGTTCTTC. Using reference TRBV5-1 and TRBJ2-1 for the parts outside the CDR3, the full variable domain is KAGVTQTPRYLIKTRGQQVTLSCSPISGHRSVSWYQQTPGQGLQFLFEYFSETQRNKGNFPGRFSGRQFSNSRSEMNVSTLELGDSALYLCASSLLAGGHNEQFFGPGTRLTVL.

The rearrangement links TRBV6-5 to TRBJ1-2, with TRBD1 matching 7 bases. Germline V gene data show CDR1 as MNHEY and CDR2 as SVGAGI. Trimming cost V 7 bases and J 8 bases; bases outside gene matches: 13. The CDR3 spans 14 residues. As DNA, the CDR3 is TGTGCCAGCATCCGCCGGACAGGTGTGGGGGGCTACACCTTC. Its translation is CASIRRTGVGGYTF.

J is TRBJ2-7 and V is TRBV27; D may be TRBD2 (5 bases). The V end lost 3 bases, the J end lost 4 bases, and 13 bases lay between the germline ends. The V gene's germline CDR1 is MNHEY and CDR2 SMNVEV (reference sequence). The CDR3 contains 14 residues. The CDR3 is CASSFRGMRYEQYV. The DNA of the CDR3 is TGTGCCAGCAGTTTTCGGGGAATGAGATACGAGCAGTACGTC.

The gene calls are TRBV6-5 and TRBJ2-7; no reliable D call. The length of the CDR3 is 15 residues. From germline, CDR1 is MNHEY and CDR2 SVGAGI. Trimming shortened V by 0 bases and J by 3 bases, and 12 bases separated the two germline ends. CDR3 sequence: CASSYSTSGRYEQYF. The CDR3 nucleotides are TGTGCCAGCAGTTACTCGACTTCTGGTCGCTACGAGCAGTACTTC.